Here is one T cell receptor (beta chain) with its context. Antigen specificity is unknown. The TCRbeta library incorporated unique molecular identifiers. MiXCR was run by TCRdb on the PCR reads, yielding one entry per CDR3 protein. In the table there are 40,000 to 55,000 distinct CDR3 sequences, nearly 9.5% of which are singletons. The data were obtained in a study of T-cell reconstitution after alpha-beta-depleted transplantation in children. Germline loops: CDR1 LNHNV, CDR2 YYDKDF (reference sequence). The CDR3 length is 17 residues. Trimming took off 2 bases at V and 0 bases at J, with 14 bases between the two ends. Regarding the study as a whole: Diversity and T-cell counts at one year after transplant derived mostly from new T cells. Where some patients showed high TCRbeta diversity at day 60, it came from recipient T cells and thymic progenitors that had survived. Reportedly, roughly two months post-transplant, alpha-beta T cells arose from several hundred expanded graft clones.

The material was PBMCs, mostly from graft donor cells, obtained 60 days after TCRalphabeta/CD19-depleted stem cell transplant. The V and J genes are TRBV15 and TRBJ2-1; D may match TRBD1 or TRBD2 (6 bases each). This clonotype originated in a male patient aged 2-10 years who had a stem cell transplant for chronic granulomatous disease, so the T cells may come from the graft donor. CDR3 in DNA: TGTGCCACCAGCAGAAGGGGGGACTCGAGCTCCTACAATGAGCAGTTCTTC. Amino acids: CATSRRGDSSSYNEQFF.